This passage covers 8 T cell receptor beta chains from one sample sequenced in a study of shared clonotypes between healthy human individuals (dated by TCRdb to 2020 to 2022). Receptor amplification or capture employed the immunoSEQ multiplex PCR assay. Held by TCRdb, this immuneACCESS table contains in-frame sequences only and omits some clones. Under half of the omission traces to an unresolved V gene where checked; the cause of the rest is unknown. Within this sample are fewer than 1.6 million clones, with 98% to 99% of them counted one time only. The ten largest clones take up 0.36% of the sample. Sequencing used naive CD4+ T cells sorted from blood. Reading the label with the study, this specimen's cell subset or site is: CD45RA+ positively selected. The receptors were sampled from a man younger than 40 in good health.

The chain links TRBV28 to TRBJ2-7; 7 bases agree with TRBD1. This CDR3 is 15 amino acids long. The trim removed 5 bases at V and 0 bases at J, leaving 7 bases unmatched. Germline CDR1 is MDHEN and CDR2 is SYDVKM. CDR3 sequence (DNA): TGTGCCAGCAGTCCCGGGACAGCTGACTCCTACGAGCAGTACTTC. Its translation is CASSPGTADSYEQYF.

V and J are TRBV7-2 and TRBJ1-4; D gene unclear. The CDR3 runs to 12 residues. CDR1 is SGHTA and CDR2 is FQGNSA in the germline V gene. With 1 base removed from V and 10 bases from J, the gap between germline ends came to 7 bases. CDR3 in amino acids: CASSLVSGKLFF. For the CDR3, the DNA is TGTGCCAGCAGCTTAGTTAGTGGAAAACTGTTTTTT.

Written as DNA, the CDR3 is TGCAGCGTTGTTGAACTTGGCGGGAGGGGCTCCTACAATGAGCAGTTCTTC. It is translated as CSVVELGGRGSYNEQFF. This sequence joins TRBV29-1 and TRBJ2-1; 9 nucleotides match TRBD2. CDR1 and CDR2 from the germline V gene are SQVTM and ANQGSEA. V trimming: 4 bases; J trimming: 0 bases; junction bases outside the gene matches: 10. CDR3 length: 17 amino acids.

This chain uses TRBV6-5 with TRBJ1-2; D might be TRBD1 (5 bases). Per the germline V gene, CDR1 is MNHEY and CDR2 is SVGAGI. Trimming left V 4 bases short and J 8 bases short, with 14 bases between. The length of the CDR3 is 13 residues. CDR3 residues: CASSSRDLGGYTF. CDR3 sequence (DNA): TGTGCCAGCAGTTCCCGGGACCTCGGGGGCTACACCTTC.

This sequence joins TRBV5-1 and TRBJ2-1, with D unclear. The CDR3 has 12 residues. Germline assignment: CDR1 SGHRS and CDR2 YFSETQ. V gave up 10 bases and J gave up 0 bases, with 8 bases separating them. CDR3 in DNA: TGCGCCTCTGCGGTCTCCTACAATGAGCAGTTCTTC. It yields the protein CASAVSYNEQFF.

The chain links TRBV11-3 to TRBJ2-2; 8 nucleotides match TRBD1. The CDR3 has 15 amino acids. The ends lost 5 bases at V and 2 bases at J; junction bases unmatched: 4. CDR1 is SGHNT, CDR2 YENEEA, per germline. In DNA form, the CDR3 reads TGTGCCAGCAGCCCTGACAGGGGAAACACCGGGGAGCTGTTTTTT. This encodes CASSPDRGNTGELFF.

The chain has TRBV11-3 and TRBJ2-3; D might be TRBD1 (6 bases). The CDR3 runs to 16 residues. From germline, CDR1 is SGHNT and CDR2 YENEEA. Trimming pared 0 bases from V and 6 bases from J, leaving 16 bases between. CDR3 region: CASSLDGQGRMDTQYF. The CDR3 DNA sequence: TGTGCCAGCAGCTTAGATGGGCAGGGGCGCATGGATACGCAGTATTTT.

The sample holds one count of this clone. Other DNA sequences within the sample encode an identical CDR3. The chain carries TRBV29-1 and TRBJ2-3, with TRBD2 matching over 9 bases. The CDR3 totals 14 residues. Per the germline V gene, CDR1 is SQVTM and CDR2 is ANQGSEA. V lost 6 bases to trimming and J lost 0 bases; unmatched junction nucleotides: 4. CDR3 bases: TGCAGCGTGGGACTAGCCTCTAGCACAGATACGCAGTATTTT. It specifies CSVGLASSTDTQYF.